This TCR beta chain was obtained from a study of cytomegalovirus exposure and HLA in healthy donors. As to this clone: Its antigen is unknown.

General study points: There was a cluster of highly shared sequence variants that was likely a sequencing artifact.

The study ran its PCR with 60 Vbeta and 13 Jbeta primers. Sequencing was performed with immunoSEQ multiplex PCR; in TCRdb, only in-frame clones are kept and a portion is missing. Of around 94,000 clones in the sample, 70% to 80% were seen once. CDR3 length equals 14 residues. V trimming: 5 bases; J trimming: 6 bases; junction bases outside the gene matches: 9. The V gene's germline CDR1 is SGHAT and CDR2 FQNNGV. The specimen sequenced was PBMCs. V and J are TRBV11-2 and TRBJ2-7, with 8 bases lining up with TRBD2. This TCR came from an older woman in good health and CMV-seropositive. The DNA of the CDR3 is TGTGCCAGCAGCATAAGCGGGAGCTCATCCGAGCAGTACTTC. Its translation is CASSISGSSSEQYF.